The 8 T cell receptor beta chains below were found in one sample sequenced in a study of blood T cell repertoires in COVID-19. Method: immunoSEQ multiplex PCR; TCRdb's copy keeps in-frame clones and lacks some. The profile covers under 250,000 clones, with around 80% appearing a single time and roughly 30% taken by the ten largest. Source material: peripheral blood. The source is a man aged 35 to 55 with acute or convalescent COVID-19.

As DNA, the CDR3 is TGCAGTGCCAGTCAGGAGGGCTATGGCTACACCTTC. It yields the protein CSASQEGYGYTF. This chain connects TRBV20-1 to TRBJ1-2, with D unclear. CDR3 length equals 12 residues. V was pared by 6 bases and J by 4 bases, with 12 bases between. Germline-derived CDR1 and CDR2 are DFQATT and SNEGSKA (reference sequence).

This sequence joins TRBV6-2 or TRBV6-3 and TRBJ2-3, with 9 nucleotides matching TRBD2. This CDR3 comprises 15 residues. The trim removed 8 bases at V and 7 bases at J, leaving 13 bases unmatched. Germline V gene sequence: CDR1 MNHEY, CDR2 SVGEGT. The CDR3: CASRSAGGPANTQYF. DNA for the CDR3: TGTGCCAGCCGTTCTGCGGGAGGGCCAGCAAATACGCAGTATTTT.

V is TRBV5-1 and J is TRBJ2-1; 7 positions agree with TRBD2. This CDR3 has 16 amino acids. Losses at the gene ends were 2 bases for V and 4 bases for J; bases not matched to a gene: 9. Germline V lookup: CDR1 SGHRS, CDR2 YFSETQ. DNA for the CDR3: TGCGCCAGCAGCTTTTCTGGCGGGAGTCAGTACAATGAGCAGTTCTTC. It translates to CASSFSGGSQYNEQFF.

The chain joins TRBV30 to TRBJ1-2, with D tentatively TRBD1 (5 bases). The ends were cut back, 3 bases at V and 4 bases at J, with 12 bases in the middle. Germline CDR1 and CDR2: GTSNPN and SVGIG (reference sequence). This CDR3 spans 13 amino acids. The CDR3 DNA sequence: TGTGCCTGGAGCATCTCGGGGGGCTATGGCTACACCTTC. This codes for CAWSISGGYGYTF.

The J gene is TRBJ2-1, the V gene TRBV2; D perhaps matches TRBD2 (6 bases). The CDR3 has 12 amino acids. The ends were cut back, 7 bases at V and 5 bases at J, with 9 bases in the middle. Per the germline V gene, CDR1 is SNHLY and CDR2 is FYNNEI. In nucleotides, the CDR3 is TGTGCCAGCACTAGCGCAGACAATGAGCAGTTCTTC. This translates into CASTSADNEQFF.

The J gene is TRBJ1-3, the V gene TRBV4-2; no clear D gene. V was cut by 0 bases and J by 4 bases, with 10 bases left in between. This CDR3 has 15 residues. CDR1 is LGHNA and CDR2 is YNFKEQ in the germline V gene. CDR3 amino acids: CASSQETGLGNTIYF. The CDR3 DNA is TGTGCCAGCAGCCAAGAAACGGGTTTAGGAAACACCATATATTTT.

This chain uses TRBV6-4 with TRBJ2-1, with D tentatively TRBD2 (5 bases). Trimming shortened V by 0 bases and J by 1 base, and 7 bases separated the two germline ends. The CDR3 has 15 amino acids. Germline V gene lookup returns CDR1 MRHNA and CDR2 SNTAGT. CDR3 residues: CASSDSSGSYNEQFF. CDR3 DNA sequence: TGTGCCAGCAGTGACTCGAGCGGTTCCTACAATGAGCAGTTCTTC.

This chain joins TRBV23-1 and TRBJ2-7, with 7 bases aligning to TRBD1. TRBV23-1 is placed among ORFs of uncertain function. This CDR3 spans 14 amino acids. V trimming: 6 bases; J trimming: 3 bases; junction bases outside the gene matches: 8. CDR3 DNA: TGCGCCAGCAGGAAGGACAGGAAGGACTACGAGCAGTACTTC. Protein sequence: CASRKDRKDYEQYF.